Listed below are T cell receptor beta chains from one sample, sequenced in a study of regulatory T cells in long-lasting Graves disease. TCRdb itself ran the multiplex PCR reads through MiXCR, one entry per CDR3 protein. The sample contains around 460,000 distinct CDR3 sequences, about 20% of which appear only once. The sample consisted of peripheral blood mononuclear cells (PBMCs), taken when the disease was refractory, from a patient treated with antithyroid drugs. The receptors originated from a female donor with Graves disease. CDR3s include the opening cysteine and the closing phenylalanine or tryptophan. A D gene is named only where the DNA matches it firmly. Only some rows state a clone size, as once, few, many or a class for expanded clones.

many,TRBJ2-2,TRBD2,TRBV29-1,CSAQRDYSTGELFF,TGCAGCGCCCAACGGGACTATTCGACCGGGGAGCTGTTTTTT
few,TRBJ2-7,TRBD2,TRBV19,CASSMRTSVDEQYF,TGTGCCAGTAGTATGAGGACTAGCGTTGACGAGCAGTACTTC
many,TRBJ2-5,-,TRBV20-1,CSARGGAAGKETQYF,TGCAGTGCTAGAGGGGGGGCGGCGGGTAAGGAGACCCAGTACTTC
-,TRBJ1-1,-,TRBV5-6,CASSFAGGERTEAFF,TGTGCCAGCAGCTTTGCTGGGGGGGAGAGGACTGAAGCTTTCTTT
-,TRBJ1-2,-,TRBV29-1,CSVEDPQTGLYGYTF,TGCAGCGTTGAAGATCCCCAGACAGGTCTCTATGGCTACACCTTC
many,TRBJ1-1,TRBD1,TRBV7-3,CASSSVSGTGGNTEAFF,TGTGCCAGCAGCTCCGTTTCAGGGACAGGGGGCAACACTGAAGCTTTCTTT
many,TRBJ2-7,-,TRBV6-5,CASSYLGDEQYF,TGTGCCAGCAGTTACCTAGGGGACGAGCAGTACTTC
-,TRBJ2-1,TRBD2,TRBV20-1,CSASLAGGGNEQFF,TGCAGTGCTTCTCTAGCGGGAGGCGGCAATGAGCAGTTCTTC
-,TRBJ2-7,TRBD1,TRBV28,CASSPAPTGGSYEQYF,TGTGCCAGCTCACCGGCTCCGACAGGGGGTTCCTACGAGCAGTACTTC
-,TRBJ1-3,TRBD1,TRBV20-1,CSARPYSGQGLNTIYF,TGCAGTGCTAGACCTTACTCGGGACAGGGGTTGAACACCATATATTTT
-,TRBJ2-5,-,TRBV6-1,CASSVSQGQETQYF,TGTGCCAGCAGCGTTAGTCAGGGGCAAGAGACCCAGTACTTC
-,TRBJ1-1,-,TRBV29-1,CSATDPGGQDTEAFF,TGCAGTGCGACCGACCCGGGGGGGCAGGACACTGAAGCTTTCTTT
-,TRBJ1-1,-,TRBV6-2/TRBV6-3,CASRISSNTEAFF,TGTGCCAGCAGGATCAGCTCGAACACTGAAGCTTTCTTT
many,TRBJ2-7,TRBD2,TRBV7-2,CASSLEAGTYEQYF,TGTGCCAGCAGCTTAGAAGCGGGGACCTACGAGCAGTACTTC
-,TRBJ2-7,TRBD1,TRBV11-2,CASSKGQAESYEQYF,TGTGCCAGCAGCAAGGGACAGGCGGAATCCTACGAGCAGTACTTC
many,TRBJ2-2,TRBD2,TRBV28,CASSLIAGDNTGELFF,TGTGCCAGCAGTTTAATTGCGGGGGACAACACCGGGGAGCTGTTTTTT
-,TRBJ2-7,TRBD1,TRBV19,CASQDRTQPEQYF,TGTGCCAGTCAGGACAGGACTCAGCCGGAGCAGTACTTC
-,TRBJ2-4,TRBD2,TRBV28,CASSLQTSGKTF,TGTGCCAGCAGTTTGCAGACTAGCGGGAAAACCTTC
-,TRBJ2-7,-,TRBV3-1,CASSPKTPRHGNSYEQYF,TGTGCCAGCAGCCCCAAGACTCCCCGACATGGCAACTCCTACGAGCAGTACTTC
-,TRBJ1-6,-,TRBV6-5,CASSYSVTRSSYNSPLHF,TGTGCCAGCAGTTACTCGGTCACGAGGAGCTCCTATAATTCACCCCTCCACTTT
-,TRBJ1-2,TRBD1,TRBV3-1,CASSPRTGGGYGYTF,TGTGCCAGCAGCCCTCGGACAGGGGGCGGCTATGGCTACACCTTC
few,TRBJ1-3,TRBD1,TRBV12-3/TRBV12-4,CASSFTGAGNTIYF,TGTGCCAGCAGCTTTACAGGGGCTGGAAACACCATATATTTT